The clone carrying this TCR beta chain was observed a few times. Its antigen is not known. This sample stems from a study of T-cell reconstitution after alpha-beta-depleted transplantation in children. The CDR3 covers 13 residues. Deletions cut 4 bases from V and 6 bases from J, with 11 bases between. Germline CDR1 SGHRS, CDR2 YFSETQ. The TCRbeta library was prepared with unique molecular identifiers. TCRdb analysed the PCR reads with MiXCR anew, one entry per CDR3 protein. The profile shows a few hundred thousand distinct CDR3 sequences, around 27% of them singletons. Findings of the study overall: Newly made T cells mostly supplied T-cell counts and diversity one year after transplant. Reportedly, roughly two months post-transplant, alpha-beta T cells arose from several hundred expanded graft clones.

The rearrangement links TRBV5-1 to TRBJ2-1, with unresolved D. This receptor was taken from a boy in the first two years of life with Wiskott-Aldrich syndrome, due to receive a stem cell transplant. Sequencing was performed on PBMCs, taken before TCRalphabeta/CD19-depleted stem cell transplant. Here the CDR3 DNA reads TGCGCCAGCAGCCTATTACCCAGCAATGAGCAGTTCTTC. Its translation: CASSLLPSNEQFF.